What follows are 22 T cell receptor beta chains derived from one specimen sequenced in a study of blood T cell repertoires in COVID-19. Clones were sequenced by immunoSEQ multiplex PCR, and TCRdb holds only the in-frame ones, with some missing. The table records approximately 150,000 clones, approximately 90% of them present only once. Sequencing was performed on peripheral blood. The receptors come from a human donor in a cohort sampled during active COVID-19.

This chain joins TRBV15 and TRBJ1-1; TRBD1 matches at 8 bases. The CDR3 is made up of 15 amino acids. CDR1 and CDR2 (germline): LNHNV, YYDKDF (reference sequence). With 1 base clipped from V and 4 bases from J, the junction kept 5 bases outside the gene matches. Written as DNA, the CDR3 is TGTGCCACCAGCAGAGGGGGTACAGGGGGCACTGAAGCTTTCTTT. This gives the protein CATSRGGTGGTEAFF.

V gene TRBV27 combines with J gene TRBJ2-7, with a weak D call TRBD1 (5 bases). The V end was cut by 10 bases, the J end by 7 bases, with 17 bases between. CDR1 and CDR2 (germline): MNHEY, SMNVEV (reference sequence). This CDR3 contains 12 residues. The CDR3 here is CATRNGRGEQYF. The CDR3 DNA follows: TGTGCCACCAGGAACGGAAGGGGAGAGCAGTACTTC.

The chain couples TRBV4-3 to TRBJ1-1; D may be TRBD1 (6 bases). From germline, CDR1 is LGHNA and CDR2 YSLEER. The ends were cut back, 4 bases at V and 0 bases at J, with 12 bases in the middle. The CDR3 covers 15 residues. CDR3 loop: CASSPLGALNTEAFF. CDR3 DNA sequence: TGCGCCAGCAGCCCACTGGGGGCCTTGAACACTGAAGCTTTCTTT.

V and J are TRBV10-1 and TRBJ2-7; 14 nucleotides line up with TRBD2. The CDR3 totals 19 residues. Germline trimming cut 7 bases from V and 4 bases from J; bases unmatched to any gene: 18. Germline CDR1 reads WNHNN; CDR2 reads SYGVQD (reference sequence). CDR3 region: CASIEKTSGGAGGFYEQYF. CDR3 sequence (DNA): TGCGCCAGCATTGAAAAGACTAGCGGGGGGGCGGGTGGATTTTACGAGCAGTACTTC.

This clone showed up just a few times. The V gene is TRBV9, the J gene TRBJ1-2, with D possibly matching TRBD1 (5 bases). The CDR3 extends over 13 amino acids. Trimming removed 5 bases from V and 1 base from J, with 9 bases in between. Per the germline V gene, CDR1 is SGDLS and CDR2 is YYNGEE. The CDR3 sequence is CASRAGLNYGYTF. Written as DNA, the CDR3 is TGTGCCAGCAGAGCGGGACTTAACTATGGCTACACCTTC.

This clone was counted between two and nine times. A junction boundary mismatches the germline segment, possibly from a read error. The chain recombines TRBV7-2 with TRBJ1-1, with 12 positions matching TRBD1. The germline CDR1 and CDR2 sequences are SGHTA and FQGNSA. The CDR3 contains 18 residues. CDR3 in DNA: TGTGCCAGCAGCTATACCTCCGGGACAGGGGGCGCCGGCACTCAAGCTTTCTTT. Its protein product is CASSYTSGTGGAGTQAFF. Full variable domain (remainder filled in from reference TRBV7-2 and TRBJ1-1): GAGVSQSPSNKVTEKGKDVELRCDPISGHTALYWYRQSLGQGLEFLIYFQGNSAPDKSGLPSDRFSAERTGGSVSTLTIQRTQQEDSAVYLCASSYTSGTGGAGTQAFFGQGTRLTVV.

The rearrangement links TRBV7-9 to TRBJ2-1; 11 bases line up with TRBD2. CDR1 is SEHNR, CDR2 FQNEAQ, per germline (reference sequence). There are 13 residues in the CDR3. J gave up 12 bases and V 1 base, and 2 bases lay outside the gene matches. CDR3 in amino acids: CASSLDGLAGQFF. Here the CDR3 DNA reads TGTGCCAGCAGCTTAGACGGACTAGCGGGGCAGTTCTTC.

The J gene is TRBJ1-4, the V gene TRBV5-1, with D perhaps TRBD1 (5 bases). Germline CDR1 SGHRS, CDR2 YFSETQ. The CDR3 is made up of 16 amino acids. Trimming left V 5 bases short and J 0 bases short, with 14 bases between. CDR3: CASRTALNPTNEKLFF. The CDR3 DNA follows: TGCGCCAGCAGGACAGCCCTAAACCCAACTAATGAAAAACTGTTTTTT.

The V and J genes are TRBV7-2 and TRBJ2-7; 7 positions agree with TRBD2. V gave up 5 bases and J gave up 0 bases; unmatched junction bases: 7. Per the germline V gene, CDR1 is SGHTA and CDR2 is FQGNSA. The length of the CDR3 is 15 residues. This chain's CDR3 is CASSPSGAISYEQYF. CDR3 nucleotides: TGTGCCAGCAGCCCGAGCGGGGCTATCTCCTACGAGCAGTACTTC.

This sequence joins TRBV12-3 or TRBV12-4 and TRBJ1-5; D is possibly TRBD1 (5 bases). V gave up 8 bases and J gave up 7 bases, with 15 bases separating them. The CDR3 has 13 amino acids. CDR3 in amino acids: CASSYWGVQPQHF. The CDR3 DNA reads as TGTGCCAGCTCCTACTGGGGGGTGCAGCCCCAGCATTTT.

J is TRBJ2-7 and V is TRBV2; TRBD2 is a possible D gene (5 bases). V was shortened by 7 bases and J by 2 bases, with 18 bases between the two germline ends. Germline V gene lookup returns CDR1 SNHLY and CDR2 FYNNEI. The CDR3 totals 15 residues. Here the CDR3 reads CASILDGVTTYEQYF. CDR3 DNA sequence: TGTGCCAGCATCCTGGACGGGGTAACAACCTACGAGCAGTACTTC.

This chain joins TRBV9 and TRBJ2-7; maybe TRBD2 (6 bases). Germline lookup yields CDR1 SGDLS and CDR2 YYNGEE. V was clipped by 7 bases and J by 4 bases, with 15 bases between them. The CDR3 loop spans 13 amino acids. CDR3 region: CASGGSLPYEQYF. The CDR3 DNA follows: TGTGCCAGCGGGGGGAGCCTACCTTACGAGCAGTACTTC.

V usage is TRBV28 and J usage is TRBJ2-1; 11 bases map to TRBD2. The germline V gene has CDR1 MDHEN and CDR2 SYDVKM. The CDR3 has 14 residues. V trimming: 4 bases; J trimming: 8 bases; junction bases outside the gene matches: 4. Here the CDR3 reads CASSSTSGSDEQFF. The DNA of the CDR3 is TGTGCCAGCAGTTCTACTAGCGGGAGCGATGAGCAGTTCTTC.

The V and J genes are TRBV28 and TRBJ1-2, with 10 bases matching TRBD1. CDR3 length: 17 residues. Per the germline V gene, CDR1 is MDHEN and CDR2 is SYDVKM. The trim removed 4 bases at V and 4 bases at J, leaving 12 bases unmatched. In DNA, the CDR3 is TGTGCCAGCAGTTCCTCGGGACAGGGGTGGAACGGCTATGGCTACACCTTC. This encodes CASSSSGQGWNGYGYTF.

The gene calls are TRBV30 and TRBJ2-7, with TRBD2 matching over 10 bases. This CDR3 is built from 14 residues. Per germline, CDR1 GTSNPN and CDR2 SVGIG (reference sequence). With V trimmed by 3 bases and J by 4 bases, 6 bases remained unmatched. In DNA, the CDR3 is TGTGCCTGGAGGGGAGCGGGAGGGAGGTACGAGCAGTACTTC. It translates to CAWRGAGGRYEQYF.

This clone was counted a single time. The rearrangement uses TRBV30 and TRBJ1-6; weak D call: TRBD1 (5 bases). In germline, CDR1 is GTSNPN, CDR2 SVGIG (reference sequence). This CDR3 region has 12 residues. With 3 bases removed from V and 10 bases from J, the gap between germline ends came to 10 bases. Here the CDR3 DNA reads TGTGCCTGGAGGACAGATGGATCACCCCTCCACTTT. This translates into CAWRTDGSPLHF.

The V call is TRBV19, the J call TRBJ1-4; D gene ambiguous. CDR3 length: 18 amino acids. V was clipped by 7 bases and J by 0 bases, with 21 bases between them. The germline V gene encodes CDR1 LNHDA and CDR2 SQIVND (reference sequence). The CDR3 DNA is TGTGCCAGTACCAAGTGGGCAGGAGGACTTGCAACTAATGAAAAACTGTTTTTT. Amino acid sequence: CASTKWAGGLATNEKLFF.

The gene calls are TRBV6-1 and TRBJ1-5; D is possibly TRBD1 (5 bases). CDR3 size: 15 residues. Germline CDR1 and CDR2: MNHNS and SASEGT. With 2 bases removed from V and 6 bases from J, the gap between germline ends came to 14 bases. DNA for the CDR3: TGTGCCAGCAGTGAATGGTCGGGGGTGGGTCAGCCCCAGCATTTT. It codes for CASSEWSGVGQPQHF.

The rearrangement uses TRBV7-9 and TRBJ1-2; maybe TRBD1 (5 bases). V gave up 2 bases and J gave up 6 bases, with 13 bases separating them. This CDR3 is 14 amino acids long. The germline CDR1 and CDR2 sequences are SEHNR and FQNEAQ (reference sequence). Here the CDR3 reads CASSLLSRVDGYTF. CDR3 sequence (DNA): TGTGCCAGCAGCTTACTTAGCAGGGTAGATGGCTACACCTTC.

This sequence joins TRBV20-1 and TRBJ2-7; D perhaps matches TRBD2 (6 bases). Trimming took 3 bases from V and 2 from J, leaving 17 bases between them. Germline CDR1 and CDR2: DFQATT and SNEGSKA (reference sequence). The CDR3 is 15 amino acids. This CDR3 is CSASPQVAGTYEQYF. CDR3 nucleotide sequence: TGCAGTGCTAGTCCCCAAGTGGCGGGGACCTACGAGCAGTACTTC.

V is TRBV12-2 and J is TRBJ1-1; TRBD1 was called by the table and not checked on the DNA. TRBV12-2 is a documented pseudogene. The CDR3 contains 15 residues. The CDR3 region is CASRLDPDSATEAFF. For the CDR3, the DNA is TGTGCAAGTCGCTTAGATCCGGACAGTGCCACTGAAGCTTTCTTT.

The chain links TRBV12-3 or TRBV12-4 to TRBJ2-5; 7 nucleotides match TRBD2. The V and J ends lost 5 bases and 9 bases, in that order; junction bases with no gene match: 3. This CDR3 is 11 amino acids long. The CDR3 spells CASSPRGAQYF. The CDR3 DNA sequence: TGTGCCAGCAGTCCCCGGGGGGCCCAGTACTTC.